This TCR beta chain was sequenced during a study of shared clonotypes between healthy human individuals. All donors qualified as healthy HIV-negative adults and had experienced no recent acute infections or vaccinations. Around 83 million PBMCs served as the genomic DNA source for unsorted samples. Germline CDR1 and CDR2: SGHVS and FQNEAQ. The CDR3 is made up of 14 amino acids. With 4 bases clipped from V and 4 bases from J, the junction kept 4 bases outside the gene matches. Researchers sequenced unsorted PBMC DNA using ten immunoSEQ deep assay plates. Method: immunoSEQ multiplex PCR; TCRdb's copy keeps in-frame clones and lacks some. The profile covers roughly 490,000 clones, with roughly 78% appearing a single time and approximately 12% taken by the ten largest.

The sequence was obtained from a woman aged 40 to 50 in good health. Some clones in this sample may be carry-over from other donors' samples. The chain uses TRBV7-8 and TRBJ2-7; TRBD1 agrees at 10 bases. The sequenced sample was PBMCs. CDR3 in DNA: TGTGCCAGCAGCTCGGGGACAGGGGTATACGAGCAGTACTTC. Translation gives CASSSGTGVYEQYF. Full variable domain (missing parts from reference TRBV7-8 and TRBJ2-7): GAGVSQSPRYKVAKRGQDVALRCDPISGHVSLFWYQQALGQGPEFLTYFQNEAQLDKSGLPSDRFFAERPEGSVSTLKIQRTQQEDSAVYLCASSSGTGVYEQYFGPGTRLTVT.